This paragraph covers one T cell receptor (beta chain) sequence. Its target is unknown. Produced via immunoSEQ multiplex PCR; TCRdb's table is partial and in-frame only. The table shows about 120,000 clones, with approximately 83% occurring only once. The data were taken from a study of T cell responses to AZD1222 COVID-19 vaccine. Study at large: Second-dose timings of about 4 or about 12 weeks were pooled.

Trimming cost V 4 bases and J 5 bases; bases outside gene matches: 12. Germline V gives CDR1 SGHRS, CDR2 YFSETQ. The CDR3 extends over 17 amino acids. Findings and limits, study-wide: Breadth and depth of Spike-specific TCRs rose after two AZD1222 doses. Repertoires were sampled only after the peak T cell response.

The chain uses TRBV5-1 and TRBJ1-2; 12 bases fit TRBD1. The receptor was derived from an adult in good health. The source material was peripheral blood, sampled on day 0 of AZD1222 vaccination. The CDR3 loop is CASSPGGQGAQGYGYTF. CDR3 DNA: TGCGCCAGCAGCCCGGGGGGACAGGGGGCTCAAGGGTATGGCTACACCTTC.